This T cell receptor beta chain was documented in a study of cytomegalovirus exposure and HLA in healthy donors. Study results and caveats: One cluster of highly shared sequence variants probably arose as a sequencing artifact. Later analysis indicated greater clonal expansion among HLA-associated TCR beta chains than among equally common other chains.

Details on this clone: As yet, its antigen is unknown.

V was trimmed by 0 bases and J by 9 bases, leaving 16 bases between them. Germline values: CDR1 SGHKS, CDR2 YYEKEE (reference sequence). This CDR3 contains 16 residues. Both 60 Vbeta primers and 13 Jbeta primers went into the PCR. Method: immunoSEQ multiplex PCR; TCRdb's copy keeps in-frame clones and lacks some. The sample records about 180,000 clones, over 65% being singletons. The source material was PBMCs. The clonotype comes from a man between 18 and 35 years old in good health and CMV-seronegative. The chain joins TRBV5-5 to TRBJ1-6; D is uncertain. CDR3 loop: CASSLDVFPAGSPLHF. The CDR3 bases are TGTGCCAGCAGCTTGGACGTATTCCCAGCAGGTTCACCCCTCCACTTT.